This T cell receptor (beta chain) was identified in a study of T cell repertoires in cytomegalovirus infection. Study-wide background: Recently identified HLA-C-restricted CMV epitopes and well-studied HLA-B-restricted CMV epitopes were used by the study. Based on public TCR beta signatures, there were indications of CMV infection and of a matching HLA type.

TCRdb reprocessed the reads with MiXCR, giving one entry per CDR3 protein. The sample carries about 310,000 distinct CDR3 sequences, 25% recorded once. Findings and caveats of the study: Ex vivo responses were dominated by HLA-C-restricted CMV-specific TCR beta clonotypes. Frequencies of public TCR beta families were cumulated, and this identified carriers of CMV plus the relevant HLA.

This clonotype has more than one count but fewer than ten. What it binds is not known. Germline V CDR1 and CDR2: MDHEN, SYDVKM. The CDR3 is made up of 14 amino acids. Trimming took off 6 bases at V and 2 bases at J, with 11 bases between the two ends. Sequenced material: cultured PBMCs, taken from culture after CMV antigen stimulation. This clonotype was sampled from a human donor in good health (CMV status not recorded). Some clones in this sample may be carry-over from other donors' samples. V usage is TRBV28 and J usage is TRBJ1-3; D remains unclear. In DNA form, the CDR3 reads TGTGCCAGCAGCCCCCCCCTTGCTGGAAACACCATATATTTT. This translates into CASSPPLAGNTIYF. Full variable domain (outside the CDR3, taken from reference TRBV28 and TRBJ1-3): DVKVTQSSRYLVKRTGEKVFLECVQDMDHENMFWYRQDPGLGLRLIYFSYDVKMKEKGDIPEGYSVSREKKERFSLILESASTNQTSMYLCASSPPLAGNTIYFGEGSWLTVV.